The rows below give T cell receptor beta chains drawn from one sample of a study of T cells in Graves' hyperthyroidism and ophthalmopathy. TCRdb reprocessed the multiplex PCR reads via MiXCR and lists one record per CDR3 protein. Of approximately 380,000 distinct CDR3 sequences in the sample, approximately 19% are singletons; the top ten hold 3% to 4.5%. Sequencing was performed on blood. Every receptor here comes from a woman in her late teens or twenties with Graves' hyperthyroidism. CDR3s include the opening cysteine and the closing phenylalanine or tryptophan. D genes are given only for firm matches. Rows may omit the clone size; those that give it use once, few, many or a size class.

TRBD1,15,few,TRBJ2-5,TRBV7-8,TGTGCCAGCAGCTTAGACAGACAGGGACGAGAGACCCAGTACTTC,CASSLDRQGRETQYF
.,15,few,TRBJ1-6,TRBV6-4,TGTGCCAGCAATATCGAAGGCGGCTATAATTCACCCCTCCACTTT,CASNIEGGYNSPLHF
.,15,many,TRBJ1-1,TRBV5-5,TGTGCCAGCAGCGTCAGCCCCAGGGATAGGGCTGAAGCTTTCTTT,CASSVSPRDRAEAFF
TRBD2,14,many,TRBJ2-2,TRBV28,TGTGCCAGCTCTCCGGGGGGAGGCACCGGGGAGCTGTTTTTT,CASSPGGGTGELFF
.,11,many,TRBJ2-5,TRBV3-1,TGTGCCACCGGCCATAGGGAGACCCAGTACTTC,CATGHRETQYF
TRBD1,15,many,TRBJ2-5,TRBV20-1,TGCAGTGCTACACCAGACAGGGTGAACTGGGAGACCCAGTACTTC,CSATPDRVNWETQYF
.,14,many,TRBJ1-1,TRBV20-1,TGCAGTGCCCAGCGGGGGCCCATGAACACTGAAGCTTTCTTT,CSAQRGPMNTEAFF
.,12,.,TRBJ1-2,TRBV6-1,TGTGCCACCGAACAGGGTTTCTATGGCTACACCTTC,CATEQGFYGYTF
.,18,many,TRBJ2-7,TRBV20-1,TGCAGTGCTAGAGATCCCGACGCCGGACAGTCTGGACCCTACGAGCAGTACTTC,CSARDPDAGQSGPYEQYF
TRBD1,13,many,TRBJ1-2,TRBV14,TGTGCCAGCAGCCAGGACAGGGTCCATGGCTACACCTTC,CASSQDRVHGYTF
.,15,few,TRBJ1-1,TRBV6-1,TGTGCCAGCAGTGGAGTCCCCCCAGGGAACACTGAAGCTTTCTTT,CASSGVPPGNTEAFF
.,14,many,TRBJ1-5,TRBV7-8,TGTGCCAGCAGCTTCATGGGGCCGGGGCAGCCCCAGCATTTT,CASSFMGPGQPQHF
.,13,few,TRBJ2-7,TRBV19,TGTGCCAGTAGTACTCCAGGGGCGGAAGAGCAGTACTTC,CASSTPGAEEQYF
.,15,few,TRBJ1-6,TRBV4-1,TGCGCCAGCAGCCAAGAACTGGGGGGATATTCACCCCTCCACTTT,CASSQELGGYSPLHF
TRBD1,14,many,TRBJ1-1,TRBV6-5,TGTGCCAGCAAACCCCGGGACAGCGACACTGAAGCTTTCTTT,CASKPRDSDTEAFF
TRBD1,12,many,TRBJ1-2,TRBV2,TGTGCCAGCACACAGGGGTACTATGGCTACACCTTC,CASTQGYYGYTF
.,13,many,TRBJ1-1,TRBV5-1,TGCGCCAGCAGCGATAACAGGGCGTCTGAAGCTTTCTTT,CASSDNRASEAFF
.,16,.,TRBJ2-7,TRBV5-1,TGCGCCAGCAGCATCAACCTACAGGGAGGTCTCTACGAGCAGTACTTC,CASSINLQGGLYEQYF
TRBD1,15,many,TRBJ1-3,TRBV7-9,TGTGCCAGCAGGGTAGGACAGGGCTCTGGAAACACCATATATTTT,CASRVGQGSGNTIYF
TRBD1,16,many,TRBJ2-2,TRBV7-6,TGTGCCAGCAGCCAGGACAGGGCCAAAGGGACCGGGGAGCTGTTTTTT,CASSQDRAKGTGELFF
.,15,many,TRBJ2-5,TRBV6-5,TGTGCCAGCAGTTACTCGAAAGCGATTCAAGAGACCCAGTACTTC,CASSYSKAIQETQYF
TRBD1,14,.,TRBJ1-1,TRBV6-1,TGTGCCAGCACGACAGGGGGCGCGAACACTGAAGCTTTCTTT,CASTTGGANTEAFF
.,15,many,TRBJ2-2,TRBV5-4,TGTGCCAGCAGCTTGGGGAGCGGGTCGGACGGGGAGCTGTTTTTT,CASSLGSGSDGELFF
.,15,.,TRBJ2-1,TRBV5-1,TGCGCCAGCAGCTTGGAACTTATATCCTACAATGAGCAGTTCTTC,CASSLELISYNEQFF
TRBD2,15,few,TRBJ2-2,TRBV28,TGTGCCAGCAGTTATACTAGCGGGGGCACCGGGGAGCTGTTTTTT,CASSYTSGGTGELFF
TRBD2,12,many,TRBJ2-5,TRBV20-1,TGCAGTGCAGACGGGGGGTTGGAGACCCAGTACTTC,CSADGGLETQYF
TRBD1,15,many,TRBJ2-2,TRBV15,TGTGCCACCAGCACCGGGACAGATAACACCGGGGAGCTGTCTTTT,CATSTGTDNTGELSF
.,12,many,TRBJ2-2,TRBV12-3/TRBV12-4,TGTGCCAGCTCCTTTGTAATCGGGGAGCTGTTTTTT,CASSFVIGELFF
.,10,.,TRBJ2-1,TRBV7-9,TGTGCCAGCAGCCCGGGGACTGCCCTCTTC,CASSPGTALF
.,12,many,TRBJ1-1,TRBV6-5,TGTGCCAGCAGGCGCATTGAAACTGAAGCTTTCTTT,CASRRIETEAFF
.,15,.,TRBJ1-2,TRBV19,TGTGCCAGTAGTATTACCCTAATTACCGGGAGAGGCTACACCTTC,CASSITLITGRGYTF
.,14,many,TRBJ2-7,TRBV10-3,TGTGCCATCAGTGAGTCATCATCAGGGTACGAGCAGTACTTC,CAISESSSGYEQYF
.,13,many,TRBJ1-2,TRBV12-3/TRBV12-4,TGTGCCAGCAGTATTAACAGGGAACGGGGCTACACCTTC,CASSINRERGYTF
.,14,many,TRBJ1-1,TRBV7-6,TGTGCCAGCAGCACGCGAAGGGGAAACACTGAAGCTTTCTTT,CASSTRRGNTEAFF
.,12,many,TRBJ1-1,TRBV6-5,TGTGCCGTAGGGTTGGTGAACACTGAAGCTTTCTTT,CAVGLVNTEAFF
TRBD1,16,many,TRBJ2-5,TRBV5-6,TGTGCCAGTTTAGCACCGGGACAGGGCAGGCAAGAGACCCAGTACTTC,CASLAPGQGRQETQYF
TRBD1,14,many,TRBJ2-7,TRBV27,TGTGCCAGCAGTTCCCCCGGGACAGGGGACGAGCAGTACTTC,CASSSPGTGDEQYF
.,13,many,TRBJ1-2,TRBV4-2,TGTGCCAGCAGCCCTGATGTTAACTATGGCTACACCTTC,CASSPDVNYGYTF
.,13,many,TRBJ1-2,TRBV12-3/TRBV12-4,TGTGCCAGCAGTTTGGGTCAGTACTATGGCTACACCTTC,CASSLGQYYGYTF
.,16,.,TRBJ2-4,TRBV4-1,TGCGCCAGCAGCCAAGATCGCCACGGCCCGGGGAACATTCAGTACTTC,CASSQDRHGPGNIQYF
TRBD1,14,many,TRBJ2-2,TRBV29-1,TGCAGCGTTGGACGACAGGGGAACACCGGGGAGCTGTTTTTT,CSVGRQGNTGELFF
.,14,many,TRBJ1-1,TRBV6-1,TGTGCCAGCAGTGAATTTACCGGGAACACTGAAGCTTTCTTT,CASSEFTGNTEAFF
TRBD1,14,many,TRBJ2-7,TRBV18,TGTGCCAGCTCACCAGCGACAGGGGCCTACGAGCAGTACTTC,CASSPATGAYEQYF
.,15,many,TRBJ1-5,TRBV2,TGTGCCAGCAGGGCAGGGGCGGTGAGCAATCAGCCCCAGCATTTT,CASRAGAVSNQPQHF